These 5 T cell receptor beta chains were sequenced from one sample in a study of blood T cells in healthy people across ages. Next came a second PCR, run for about 6 to 12 cycles, which used a sample-barcoded 5' primer along with a J-beta primer mix. A single record per CDR3 protein comes from TCRdb applying MiXCR to the 5' RACE reads. The data show about 1.6 million distinct CDR3 sequences, with about 32% seen just once and around 10% held by the top ten. The source material was blood. The source is a woman between 25 and 40 years old in good health.

The chain couples TRBV5-1 to TRBJ2-5; 9 bases are shared with TRBD1. With the DNA end fitting TRBJ2-7 better, the J assignment may be wrong. The CDR3 consists of 15 residues. CDR1 is SGHRS, CDR2 YFSETQ, per germline. CDR3 in DNA: TGCGCCAGCAGCTCTAACGGACAGGGGAAGTACGAGCAGTACTTC. This codes for CASSSNGQGKYEQYF.

The CDR3 DNA sequence: TGCAGCGTTGAAGATGCCACTAGCGGGAACTACAATGAGCAGTTCTTC. Its protein product is CSVEDATSGNYNEQFF. V is TRBV29-1 and J is TRBJ2-1; 10 nucleotides match TRBD2. This CDR3 spans 16 amino acids. V was clipped by 0 bases and J by 3 bases; unmatched bases: 5. Germline assignment: CDR1 SQVTM and CDR2 ANQGSEA.

On this clonotype itself: At one of its ends the junction is not consistent with the germline gene, which may arise from a read error. This chain uses TRBV6-5 with TRBJ2-1; D might be TRBD2 (6 bases). This CDR3 has 19 amino acids. From germline, CDR1 is MNHEY and CDR2 SVGAGI. CDR3 amino acids: CANSYSLDPWEDPNNEQFF. CDR3 bases: TGTGCCAACAGTTACTCACTGGATCCCTGGGAGGATCCGAACAATGAGCAGTTCTTC.

The V and J genes are TRBV28 and TRBJ2-5; possibly TRBD1 or TRBD2 for D (5 bases each). Per germline, CDR1 MDHEN and CDR2 SYDVKM. Trimming took off 8 bases at V and 11 bases at J, with 21 bases between the two ends. The CDR3 runs to 13 residues. The CDR3 nucleotides read TGTGCCAGCCGTCTAGTGAATTTGGGGGAGCAGTACTTC. Its translation is CASRLVNLGEQYF. The variable domain in full, with the rest retrieved from reference TRBV28 and TRBJ2-5, is DVKVTQSSRYLVKRTGEKVFLECVQDMDHENMFWYRQDPGLGLRLIYFSYDVKMKEKGDIPEGYSVSREKKERFSLILESASTNQTSMYLCASRLVNLGEQYFGPGTRLLVL.

For this clonotype: One end of the junction fails to match germline, which may point to a read error. The chain employs TRBV7-9 and TRBJ2-7; D might be TRBD1 (6 bases). This CDR3 region has 16 residues. CDR1 SEHNR and CDR2 FQNEAQ come from the germline V gene (reference sequence). The CDR3 DNA reads as TGTGCCGGCAGCCCCTACCACCGCCGGGACAACTACGAGCAGTACTTC. Protein sequence: CAGSPYHRRDNYEQYF. The whole variable domain, filled in from reference TRBV7-9 and TRBJ2-7, reads DTGVSQNPRHKITKRGQNVTFRCDPISEHNRLYWYRQTLGQGPEFLTYFQNEAQLEKSRLLSDRFSAERPKGSFSTLEIQRTEQGDSAMYLCAGSPYHRRDNYEQYFGPGTRLTVT.